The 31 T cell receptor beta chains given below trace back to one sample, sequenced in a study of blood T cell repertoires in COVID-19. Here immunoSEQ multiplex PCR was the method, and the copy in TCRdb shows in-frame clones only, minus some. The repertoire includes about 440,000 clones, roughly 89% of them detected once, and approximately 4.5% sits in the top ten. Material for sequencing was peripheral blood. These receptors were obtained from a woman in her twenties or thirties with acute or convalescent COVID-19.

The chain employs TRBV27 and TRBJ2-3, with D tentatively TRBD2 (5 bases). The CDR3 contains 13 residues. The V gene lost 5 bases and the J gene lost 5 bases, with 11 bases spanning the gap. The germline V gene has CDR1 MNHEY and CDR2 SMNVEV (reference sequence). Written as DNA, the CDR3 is TGTGCCAGCAGTGACCGGGAAGGAGATACGCAGTATTTT. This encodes CASSDREGDTQYF.

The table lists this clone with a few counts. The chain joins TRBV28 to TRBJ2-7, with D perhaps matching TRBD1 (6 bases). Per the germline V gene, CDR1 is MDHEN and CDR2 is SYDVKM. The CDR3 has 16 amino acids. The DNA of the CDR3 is TGTGCGAGCTCAGGGGCGACGGATGGGGACGGCTACGAGCAGTACTTC. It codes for CASSGATDGDGYEQYF.

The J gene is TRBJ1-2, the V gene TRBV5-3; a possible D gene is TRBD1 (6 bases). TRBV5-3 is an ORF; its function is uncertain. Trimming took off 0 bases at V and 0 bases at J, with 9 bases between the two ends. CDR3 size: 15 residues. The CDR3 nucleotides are TGTGCCAGAAGCTTGGAGTCAGGGGCTAACTATGGCTACACCTTC. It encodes CARSLESGANYGYTF.

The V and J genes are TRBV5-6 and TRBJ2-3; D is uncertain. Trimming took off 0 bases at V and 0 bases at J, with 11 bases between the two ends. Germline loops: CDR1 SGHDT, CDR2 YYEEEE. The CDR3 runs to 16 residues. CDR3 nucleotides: TGTGCCAGCAGCTTGGTCGGTGAAATTAGCACAGATACGCAGTATTTT. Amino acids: CASSLVGEISTDTQYF.

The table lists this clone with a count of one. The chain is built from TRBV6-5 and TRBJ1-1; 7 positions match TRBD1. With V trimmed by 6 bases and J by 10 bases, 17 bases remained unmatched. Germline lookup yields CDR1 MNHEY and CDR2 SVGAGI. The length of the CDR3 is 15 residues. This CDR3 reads CASSDKTGFAIGAFF. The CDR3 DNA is TGTGCCAGCAGCGACAAGACAGGGTTCGCAATCGGAGCTTTCTTT.

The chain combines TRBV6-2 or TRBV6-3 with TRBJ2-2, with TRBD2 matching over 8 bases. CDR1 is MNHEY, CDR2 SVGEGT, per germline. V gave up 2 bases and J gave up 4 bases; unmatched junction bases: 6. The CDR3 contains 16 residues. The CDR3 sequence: CASSYILRGGTGELFF. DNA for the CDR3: TGTGCCAGCAGTTACATTCTCCGGGGGGGCACCGGGGAGCTGTTTTTT.

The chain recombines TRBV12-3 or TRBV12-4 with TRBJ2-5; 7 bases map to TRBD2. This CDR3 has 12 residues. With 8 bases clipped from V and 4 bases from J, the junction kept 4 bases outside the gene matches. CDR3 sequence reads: CASSASGETQYF. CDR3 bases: TGTGCCAGCTCAGCTAGCGGAGAGACCCAGTACTTC.

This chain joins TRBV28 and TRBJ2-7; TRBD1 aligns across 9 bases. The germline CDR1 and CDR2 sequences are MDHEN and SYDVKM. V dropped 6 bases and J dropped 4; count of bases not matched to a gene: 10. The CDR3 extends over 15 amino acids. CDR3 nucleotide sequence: TGTGCCAGCAGCCTCGATAGGACAGGGGTGTACGAGCAGTACTTC. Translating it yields CASSLDRTGVYEQYF.

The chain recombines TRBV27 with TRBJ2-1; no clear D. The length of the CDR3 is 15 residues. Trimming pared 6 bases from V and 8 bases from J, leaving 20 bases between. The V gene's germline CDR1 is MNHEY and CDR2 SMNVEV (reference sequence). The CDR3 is CASSLNSSPYHEQFF. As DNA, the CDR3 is TGTGCCAGCAGCCTAAACTCATCCCCGTACCATGAGCAGTTCTTC.

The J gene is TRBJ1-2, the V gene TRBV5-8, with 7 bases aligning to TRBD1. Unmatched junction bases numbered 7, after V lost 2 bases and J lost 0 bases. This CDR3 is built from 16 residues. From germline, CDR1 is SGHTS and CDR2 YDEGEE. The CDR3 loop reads CASSFTQGTTNYGYTF. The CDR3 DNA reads TGTGCCAGCAGCTTCACACAGGGGACCACTAACTATGGCTACACCTTC.

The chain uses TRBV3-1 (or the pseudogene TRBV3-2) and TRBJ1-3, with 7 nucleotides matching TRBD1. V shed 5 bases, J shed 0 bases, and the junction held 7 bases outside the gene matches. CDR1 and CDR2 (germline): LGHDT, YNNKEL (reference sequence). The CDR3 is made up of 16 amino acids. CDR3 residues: CASSYRTGGSGNTIYF. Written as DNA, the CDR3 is TGTGCCAGCAGCTATCGGACAGGAGGCTCTGGAAACACCATATATTTT.

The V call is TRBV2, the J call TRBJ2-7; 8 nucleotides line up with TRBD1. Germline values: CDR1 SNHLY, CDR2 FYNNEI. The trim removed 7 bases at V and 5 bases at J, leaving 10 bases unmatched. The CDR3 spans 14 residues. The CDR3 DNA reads TGTGCCAGCACTTCCGACAGGGGTCTTGACGAGCAGTACTTC. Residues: CASTSDRGLDEQYF.

The CDR3 is CASRNDREPLGYTF. The CDR3, as DNA: TGTGCCAGCAGGAATGACAGGGAACCTCTGGGCTACACCTTC. V usage is TRBV2 and J usage is TRBJ1-2; 7 bases are a match to TRBD1. The trim removed 6 bases at V and 8 bases at J, leaving 12 bases unmatched. Germline V gene data show CDR1 as SNHLY and CDR2 as FYNNEI. This CDR3 has 14 residues.

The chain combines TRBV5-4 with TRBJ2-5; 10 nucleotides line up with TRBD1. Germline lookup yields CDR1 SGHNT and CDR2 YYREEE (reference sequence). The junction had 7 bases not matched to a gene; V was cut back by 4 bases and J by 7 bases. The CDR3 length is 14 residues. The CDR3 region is CASSRDRGLGTQYF. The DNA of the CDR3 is TGTGCCAGCAGCAGGGACAGGGGTCTGGGGACCCAGTACTTC.

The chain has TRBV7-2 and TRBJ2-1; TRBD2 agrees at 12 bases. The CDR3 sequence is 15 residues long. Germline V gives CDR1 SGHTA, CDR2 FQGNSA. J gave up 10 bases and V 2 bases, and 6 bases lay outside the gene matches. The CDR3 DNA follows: TGTGCCAGCAGCTTAAGGCCTAGCGGGGGGGCAGAGCAGTTCTTC. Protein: CASSLRPSGGAEQFF. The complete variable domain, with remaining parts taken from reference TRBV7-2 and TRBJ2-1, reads GAGVSQSPSNKVTEKGKDVELRCDPISGHTALYWYRQSLGQGLEFLIYFQGNSAPDKSGLPSDRFSAERTGGSVSTLTIQRTQQEDSAVYLCASSLRPSGGAEQFFGPGTRLTVL.

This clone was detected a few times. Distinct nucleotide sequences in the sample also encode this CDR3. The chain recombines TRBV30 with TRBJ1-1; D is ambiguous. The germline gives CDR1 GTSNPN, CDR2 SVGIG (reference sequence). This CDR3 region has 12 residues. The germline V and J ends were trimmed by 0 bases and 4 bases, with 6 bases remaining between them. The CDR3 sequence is CAWSVESTEAFF. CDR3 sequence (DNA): TGTGCCTGGAGTGTTGAGAGCACTGAAGCTTTCTTT.

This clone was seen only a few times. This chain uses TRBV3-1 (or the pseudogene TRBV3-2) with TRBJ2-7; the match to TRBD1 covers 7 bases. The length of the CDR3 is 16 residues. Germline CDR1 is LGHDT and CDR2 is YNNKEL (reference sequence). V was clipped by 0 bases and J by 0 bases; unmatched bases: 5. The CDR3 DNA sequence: TGTGCCAGCAGCCAAGATCGAGGGGGCCTCTCCTACGAGCAGTACTTC. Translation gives CASSQDRGGLSYEQYF.

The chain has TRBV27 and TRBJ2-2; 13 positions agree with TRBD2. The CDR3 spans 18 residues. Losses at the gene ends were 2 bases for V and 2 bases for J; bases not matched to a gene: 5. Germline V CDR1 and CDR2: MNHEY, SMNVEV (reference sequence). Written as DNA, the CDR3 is TGTGCCAGCAGTTTAAGGACTAGCGGGGGCATTAACACCGGGGAGCTGTTTTTT. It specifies CASSLRTSGGINTGELFF.

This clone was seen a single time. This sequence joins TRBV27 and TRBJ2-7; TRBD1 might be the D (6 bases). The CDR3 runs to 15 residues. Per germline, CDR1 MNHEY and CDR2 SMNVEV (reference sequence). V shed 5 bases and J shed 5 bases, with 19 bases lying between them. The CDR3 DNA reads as TGTGCCAGCAGTGCCCCCGGACAGACGCCCAACGAGCAGTACTTC. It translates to CASSAPGQTPNEQYF.

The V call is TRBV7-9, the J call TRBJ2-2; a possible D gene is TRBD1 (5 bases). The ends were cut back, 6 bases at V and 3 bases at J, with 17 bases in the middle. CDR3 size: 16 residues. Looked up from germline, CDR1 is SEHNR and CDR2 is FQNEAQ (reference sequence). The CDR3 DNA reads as TGTGCCAGCAGACTTGACAGCCTTAGTCACACCGGGGAGCTGTTTTTT. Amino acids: CASRLDSLSHTGELFF.

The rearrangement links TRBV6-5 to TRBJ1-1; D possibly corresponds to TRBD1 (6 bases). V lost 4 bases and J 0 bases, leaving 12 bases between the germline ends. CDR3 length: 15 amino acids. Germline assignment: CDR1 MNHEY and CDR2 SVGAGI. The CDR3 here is CASSSTGGMNTEAFF. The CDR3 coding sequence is TGTGCCAGCAGTTCGACAGGAGGAATGAACACTGAAGCTTTCTTT.

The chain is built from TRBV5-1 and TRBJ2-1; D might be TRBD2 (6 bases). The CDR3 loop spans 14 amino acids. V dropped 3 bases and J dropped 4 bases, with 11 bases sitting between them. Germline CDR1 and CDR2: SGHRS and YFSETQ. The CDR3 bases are TGCGCCAGCAGCTGGGGGGAGCGGTACAATGAGCAGTTCTTC. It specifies CASSWGERYNEQFF. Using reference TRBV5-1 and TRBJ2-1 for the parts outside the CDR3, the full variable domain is KAGVTQTPRYLIKTRGQQVTLSCSPISGHRSVSWYQQTPGQGLQFLFEYFSETQRNKGNFPGRFSGRQFSNSRSEMNVSTLELGDSALYLCASSWGERYNEQFFGPGTRLTVL.

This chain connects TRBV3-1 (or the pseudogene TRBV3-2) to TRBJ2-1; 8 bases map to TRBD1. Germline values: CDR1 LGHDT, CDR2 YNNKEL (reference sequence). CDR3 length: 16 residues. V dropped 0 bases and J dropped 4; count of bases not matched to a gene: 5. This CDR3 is CASSQEDREAYNEQFF. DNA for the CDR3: TGTGCCAGCAGCCAAGAGGACAGGGAGGCTTACAATGAGCAGTTCTTC.

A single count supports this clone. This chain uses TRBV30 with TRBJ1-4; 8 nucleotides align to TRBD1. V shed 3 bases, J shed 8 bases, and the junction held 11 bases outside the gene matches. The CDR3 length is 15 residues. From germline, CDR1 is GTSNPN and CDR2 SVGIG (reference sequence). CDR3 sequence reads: CAWSTPTGVGEKLFF. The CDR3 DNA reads TGTGCCTGGAGCACGCCGACAGGGGTGGGGGAAAAACTGTTTTTT.

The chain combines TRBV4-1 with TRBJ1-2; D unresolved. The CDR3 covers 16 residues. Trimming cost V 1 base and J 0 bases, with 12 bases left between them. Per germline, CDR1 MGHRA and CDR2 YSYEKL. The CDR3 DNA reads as TGCGCCAGCAGCCAAGTTGGCGGAGGATCTAACTATGGCTACACCTTC. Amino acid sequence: CASSQVGGGSNYGYTF.

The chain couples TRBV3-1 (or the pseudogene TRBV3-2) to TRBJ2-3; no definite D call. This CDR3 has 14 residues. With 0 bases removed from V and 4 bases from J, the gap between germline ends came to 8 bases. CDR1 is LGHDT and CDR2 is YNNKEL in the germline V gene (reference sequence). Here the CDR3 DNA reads TGTGCCAGCAGCCAAGAAGTGGGCGCAGATACGCAGTATTTT. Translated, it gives CASSQEVGADTQYF.

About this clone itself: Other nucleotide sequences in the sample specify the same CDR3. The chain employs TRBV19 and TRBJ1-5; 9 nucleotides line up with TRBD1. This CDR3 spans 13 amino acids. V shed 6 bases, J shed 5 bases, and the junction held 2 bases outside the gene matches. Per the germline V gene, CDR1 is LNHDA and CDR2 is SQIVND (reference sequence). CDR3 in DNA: TGTGCCAGTAGGGACAGGGGATATCAGCCCCAGCATTTT. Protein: CASRDRGYQPQHF. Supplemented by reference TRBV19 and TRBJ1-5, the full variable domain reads DGGITQSPKYLFRKEGQNVTLSCEQNLNHDAMYWYRQDPGQGLRLIYYSQIVNDFQKGDIAEGYSVSREKKESFPLTVTSAQKNPTAFYLCASRDRGYQPQHFGDGTRLSIL.

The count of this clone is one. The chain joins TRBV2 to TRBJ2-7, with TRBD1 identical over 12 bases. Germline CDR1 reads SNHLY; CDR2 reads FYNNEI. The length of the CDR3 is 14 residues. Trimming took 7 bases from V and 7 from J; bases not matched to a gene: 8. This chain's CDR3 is CASKTGQGAEEQYF. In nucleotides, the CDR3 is TGTGCCAGCAAAACGGGACAGGGGGCAGAAGAGCAGTACTTC. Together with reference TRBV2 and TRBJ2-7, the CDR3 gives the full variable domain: EPEVTQTPSHQVTQMGQEVILRCVPISNHLYFYWYRQILGQKVEFLVSFYNNEISEKSEIFDDQFSVERPDGSNFTLKIRSTKLEDSAMYFCASKTGQGAEEQYFGPGTRLTVT.

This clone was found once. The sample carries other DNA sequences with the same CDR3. CDR3 sequence: CASSFRGNYGYTF. The CDR3 nucleotides read TGTGCCAGCAGTTTCAGGGGTAACTATGGCTACACCTTC. The V gene is TRBV27, the J gene TRBJ1-2, with a possible D match to TRBD1 (6 bases). V dropped 3 bases and J dropped 1 base, with 6 bases sitting between them. From germline, CDR1 is MNHEY and CDR2 SMNVEV (reference sequence). This CDR3 has 13 residues.

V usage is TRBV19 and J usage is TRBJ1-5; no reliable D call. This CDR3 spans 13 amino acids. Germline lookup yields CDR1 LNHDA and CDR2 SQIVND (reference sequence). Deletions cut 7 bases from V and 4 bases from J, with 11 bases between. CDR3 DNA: TGTGCCAGTACGCTTGACAATAATCAGCCCCAGCATTTT. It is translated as CASTLDNNQPQHF.

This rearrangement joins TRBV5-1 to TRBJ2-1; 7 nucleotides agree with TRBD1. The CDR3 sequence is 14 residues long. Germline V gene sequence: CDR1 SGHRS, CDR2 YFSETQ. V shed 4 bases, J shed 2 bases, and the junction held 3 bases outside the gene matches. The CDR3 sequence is CASSLGQTYNEQFF. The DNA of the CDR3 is TGCGCCAGCAGCCTGGGACAGACCTACAATGAGCAGTTCTTC.